The T cell receptor (beta chain) under discussion was sequenced for a study of blood T cell repertoires in COVID-19. Looking at the study overall: Material from acute and convalescent COVID-19 was sourced from the United States, Italy and Spain.

Clones were sequenced by immunoSEQ multiplex PCR, and TCRdb holds only the in-frame ones, with some missing. The table includes under 200,000 clones, approximately 73% detected once. The CDR3 contains 21 residues. The germline CDR1 and CDR2 sequences are MGHRA and YSYEKL. The ends lost 0 bases at V and 1 base at J; junction bases unmatched: 11. This chain uses TRBV4-1 with TRBJ2-4; 14 bases agree with TRBD2. The sequenced sample consisted of peripheral blood. The sequence derives from a woman aged 80 or over with acute or convalescent COVID-19. The CDR3 region is CASSQEGTGTSGSRAKNIQYF. CDR3 DNA: TGCGCCAGCAGCCAAGAGGGGACCGGGACTAGCGGGAGTCGGGCCAAAAACATTCAGTACTTC.